This T cell receptor beta chain was sequenced for a study of blood T cell repertoires in COVID-19. Per the authors' pipeline: How many nucleated cells were present was estimated from reference gene primer amplification. The assay was immunoSEQ multiplex PCR, and TCRdb's table has in-frame clones only and misses some. Clone size and V and J calls were adopted from that table, with D and trimming inferred from the DNA. The profile shows 90,000 to 110,000 clones, about nine tenths of them singletons. This receptor was identified in a human donor in a cohort sampled during active COVID-19. Source material: peripheral blood.

DNA for the CDR3: TGTGCCACCAGCGACCCCCCCGGGGGGCGGGGCACAGATACGCAGTATTTT. Its translation: CATSDPPGGRGTDTQYF. This chain links TRBV24-1 with TRBJ2-3; D may be TRBD2 (7 bases). Trimming cost V 7 bases and J 1 base, with 20 bases left between them. Germline lookup yields CDR1 KGHDR and CDR2 SFDVKD. The CDR3 totals 17 residues.